Following are 23 T cell receptor beta chains from one sample sequenced in a study of control samples from healthy donors and cancer patients (dated by TCRdb to the early 2020s). Library preparation was by the immunoSEQ multiplex PCR assay. This is the immuneACCESS table as TCRdb keeps it, with only in-frame sequences that have V and J called. A part of the clones is gone; compared with another copy, unresolved V genes explain less than half, and the rest is unexplained. The sample profile shows roughly 180,000 clones; roughly 94% of them were found once. 1.3% of the sample goes to the ten largest clones. Sequenced material: blood. The receptors stem from a young woman in good health.

J is TRBJ2-1 and V is TRBV10-3, with 11 bases identical to TRBD2. The CDR3 extends over 16 amino acids. The V gene's germline CDR1 is ENHRY and CDR2 SYGVKD. V was clipped by 4 bases and J by 7 bases; unmatched bases: 9. The CDR3 nucleotides are TGTGCCATCAGTGTCCAGACTAGCGGGATTACGAATGAGCAGTTCTTC. This gives the protein CAISVQTSGITNEQFF.

The rearrangement joins TRBV4-1 to TRBJ1-2; possibly TRBD1 for D (6 bases). This CDR3 comprises 15 residues. CDR1 is MGHRA and CDR2 is YSYEKL in the germline V gene. Trimming removed 5 bases from V and 8 bases from J, with 21 bases in between. CDR3 in DNA: TGCGCCAGCAGCATCCCGACAGGCAAAAAAAGGGGCTACACCTTC. The encoded protein is CASSIPTGKKRGYTF.

The chain couples TRBV27 to TRBJ1-5; D perhaps matches TRBD1 (5 bases). CDR3 length: 15 amino acids. V gave up 5 bases and J gave up 3 bases, with 14 bases separating them. Germline values: CDR1 MNHEY, CDR2 SMNVEV (reference sequence). CDR3 bases: TGTGCCAGCAGTATAACAGGCGAGAACAATCAGCCCCAGCATTTT. Amino acids: CASSITGENNQPQHF.

The chain carries TRBV4-1 and TRBJ2-2; tentatively, D is TRBD1 (5 bases). Germline assignment: CDR1 MGHRA and CDR2 YSYEKL. The CDR3 totals 14 residues. Trimming removed 6 bases from V and 2 bases from J, with 10 bases in between. The CDR3 is CASSIRENTGELFF. CDR3 DNA sequence: TGCGCCAGCAGTATCAGGGAAAACACCGGGGAGCTGTTTTTT.

The V and J genes are TRBV18 and TRBJ1-1; possible D gene TRBD1, 6 bases. This CDR3 has 15 amino acids. Trimming pared 4 bases from V and 4 bases from J, leaving 16 bases between. Germline V gene data show CDR1 as KGHSH and CDR2 as LQKENI. The CDR3 coding sequence is TGTGCCAGCTCACAAGTGGACGAAGGGGGCACTGAAGCTTTCTTT. Translated, it gives CASSQVDEGGTEAFF.

The chain uses TRBV6-5 and TRBJ2-4; D is possibly TRBD2 (6 bases). Germline lookup yields CDR1 MNHEY and CDR2 SVGAGI. V was trimmed by 6 bases and J by 0 bases, leaving 9 bases between them. The CDR3 contains 14 residues. The CDR3 here is CASRGLLAKNIQYF. The CDR3 DNA reads as TGTGCCAGCAGGGGACTTCTAGCCAAAAACATTCAGTACTTC.

The gene calls are TRBV6-6 and TRBJ2-2; D is unresolved. The CDR3 has 14 amino acids. The germline CDR1 and CDR2 sequences are MNHNY and SVGAGI (reference sequence). Trimming removed 6 bases from V and 4 bases from J, with 12 bases in between. CDR3 in amino acids: CASRTSIGTGELFF. The CDR3, as DNA: TGTGCCAGCAGAACCTCGATAGGCACCGGGGAGCTGTTTTTT.

The chain combines TRBV5-1 with TRBJ2-7; 8 positions agree with TRBD1. CDR3 size: 15 residues. Trimming at V came to 4 bases and at J to 2 bases, leaving 8 bases not matched to a gene. The V gene's germline CDR1 is SGHRS and CDR2 YFSETQ. The CDR3 sequence is CASSLRTGRTYEQYF. CDR3 coding DNA: TGCGCCAGCAGCCTTAGGACAGGGAGGACCTACGAGCAGTACTTC.

This clone was seen only once. The CDR3 spells CASSLASNQPQHF. The CDR3 DNA follows: TGTGCCAGCAGTTTAGCTAGCAATCAGCCCCAGCATTTT. The chain employs TRBV12-3 or TRBV12-4 and TRBJ1-5, with unresolved D. V lost 0 bases and J lost 0, with 0 bases in between. CDR3 length: 13 residues.

The rearrangement uses TRBV5-4 and TRBJ1-2; D not certain. Trimming shortened V by 3 bases and J by 2 bases, and 11 bases separated the two germline ends. Germline loops: CDR1 SGHNT, CDR2 YYREEE (reference sequence). This CDR3 comprises 14 residues. The CDR3 here is CASSSPPGNYGYTF. CDR3 nucleotides: TGTGCCAGCAGCTCCCCGCCGGGAAACTATGGCTACACCTTC.

The rearrangement links TRBV28 to TRBJ1-5, with D hard to call. Germline CDR1 and CDR2: MDHEN and SYDVKM. The CDR3 totals 12 residues. V was cut by 4 bases and J by 5 bases, with 6 bases left in between. CDR3 sequence (DNA): TGTGCCAGCAGTTGGGGAGATCAGCCCCAGCATTTT. Amino acid sequence: CASSWGDQPQHF.

V and J are TRBV5-1 and TRBJ1-5; the D is unclear. The CDR3 is 13 residues long. V lost 2 bases to trimming and J lost 4 bases, with 7 bases between them. Germline V lookup: CDR1 SGHRS, CDR2 YFSETQ. The CDR3: CASSFGLNQPQHF. DNA for the CDR3: TGCGCCAGCAGCTTCGGCTTAAATCAGCCCCAGCATTTT.

The DNA for the CDR3 is TGTGCTAGTGGTCTAGGGGCCTACGAGCAGTACTTC. Translating it yields CASGLGAYEQYF. This chain uses TRBV12-5 with TRBJ2-7, with TRBD1 as a possible D gene (5 bases). The CDR3 runs 12 residues. V gave up 5 bases and J gave up 2 bases, with 7 bases separating them. CDR1 and CDR2 from the germline V gene are LGHNT and FRNRAP.

CDR3 in amino acids: CASSWKGNQPQHF. The CDR3 DNA is TGTGCCAGCAGTTGGAAAGGGAATCAGCCCCAGCATTTT. The chain couples TRBV28 to TRBJ1-5; D unclear. This CDR3 is 13 amino acids long. Germline assignment: CDR1 MDHEN and CDR2 SYDVKM. V was pared by 4 bases and J by 4 bases, with 8 bases between. The whole variable domain, filled in from reference TRBV28 and TRBJ1-5, reads DVKVTQSSRYLVKRTGEKVFLECVQDMDHENMFWYRQDPGLGLRLIYFSYDVKMKEKGDIPEGYSVSREKKERFSLILESASTNQTSMYLCASSWKGNQPQHFGDGTRLSIL.

This chain connects TRBV6-5 to TRBJ1-2, with a weak D call TRBD1 (6 bases). Trimming removed 0 bases at V and 8 bases at J, with 19 bases between. This CDR3 has 16 residues. CDR1 is MNHEY and CDR2 is SVGAGI in the germline V gene. The CDR3 DNA sequence: TGTGCCAGCAGTTACTCCGGGGGGGGACACCAGGGCGGCTACACCTTC. Protein sequence: CASSYSGGGHQGGYTF.

The chain recombines TRBV7-9 with TRBJ1-1; D not certain. The CDR3 extends over 15 amino acids. V lost 0 bases, J lost 0 bases, and 8 bases lay in between. Germline values: CDR1 SEHNR, CDR2 FQNEAQ (reference sequence). The CDR3 spells CASSLARFMNTEAFF. DNA of the CDR3: TGTGCCAGCAGCTTAGCGCGTTTTATGAACACTGAAGCTTTCTTT.

V usage is TRBV28 and J usage is TRBJ1-1; possibly TRBD1 for D (5 bases). V was pared by 4 bases and J by 5 bases, with 20 bases between. The CDR3 length is 16 residues. The germline V gene encodes CDR1 MDHEN and CDR2 SYDVKM. The CDR3 reads CASSSYTTATWTEAFF. Written as DNA, the CDR3 is TGTGCCAGCAGTTCATACACGACAGCGACATGGACTGAAGCTTTCTTT.

V is TRBV19 and J is TRBJ1-3; D may be TRBD1 (5 bases). Trimming cost V 5 bases and J 15 bases, with 20 bases left between them. The length of the CDR3 is 13 residues. Germline CDR1 LNHDA, CDR2 SQIVND (reference sequence). The CDR3 region is CASSYARGSAGYF. The CDR3 DNA sequence: TGTGCCAGTAGTTACGCGCGGGGGTCCGCTGGATATTTT. The full variable domain, completed using reference TRBV19 and TRBJ1-3, is DGGITQSPKYLFRKEGQNVTLSCEQNLNHDAMYWYRQDPGQGLRLIYYSQIVNDFQKGDIAEGYSVSREKKESFPLTVTSAQKNPTAFYLCASSYARGSAGYFGEGSWLTVV.

V is TRBV19 and J is TRBJ1-3; D is unclear. CDR3 size: 14 residues. V gave up 7 bases and J gave up 4 bases, with 14 bases separating them. Germline CDR1 reads LNHDA; CDR2 reads SQIVND (reference sequence). The CDR3 DNA reads TGTGCCAGTAAGAGGGAGGGTTACGGAAACACCATATATTTT. This gives the protein CASKREGYGNTIYF.

Only a few counts were recorded for this clone. The V call is TRBV29-1, the J call TRBJ2-6; unclear D gene. Per germline, CDR1 SQVTM and CDR2 ANQGSEA. V was clipped by 5 bases and J by 0 bases, with 2 bases between them. The CDR3 is 12 residues long. For the CDR3, the DNA is TGCAGCGTTAGCTCTGGGGCCAACGTCCTGACTTTC. As protein: CSVSSGANVLTF.

The CDR3 is CASSPLIRVEKLFF. CDR3 sequence (DNA): TGTGCCAGCAGCCCTTTAATCAGGGTTGAAAAACTGTTTTTT. The V gene is TRBV28, the J gene TRBJ1-4, with D perhaps TRBD1 (5 bases). The CDR3 consists of 14 residues. The germline V gene has CDR1 MDHEN and CDR2 SYDVKM. Deletions cut 6 bases from V and 7 bases from J, with 15 bases between.

A few counts support this clone. This chain links TRBV19 with TRBJ2-6; 10 bases fit TRBD1. This CDR3 is 15 amino acids long. CDR1 and CDR2 (germline): LNHDA, SQIVND (reference sequence). The V and J ends lost 3 bases and 10 bases, in that order; junction bases with no gene match: 6. The CDR3 sequence is CASSMRQGALNVLTF. The CDR3 DNA reads as TGTGCCAGTAGTATGAGACAGGGGGCGCTGAACGTCCTGACTTTC.

This chain uses TRBV3-1 (or the pseudogene TRBV3-2) with TRBJ2-7; D uncertain. Trimming left V 3 bases short and J 4 bases short, with 13 bases between. The V gene's germline CDR1 is LGHDT and CDR2 YNNKEL (reference sequence). This CDR3 comprises 14 residues. CDR3 sequence (DNA): TGTGCCAGCAGCCAGATTGACTCCCTTTACGAGCAGTACTTC. It encodes CASSQIDSLYEQYF.